This T cell receptor beta chain was captured in a study of cytomegalovirus exposure and HLA in healthy donors. Comment on this clone: Its antigen remains unidentified.

Whole-study findings and limits: What was likely a sequencing artifact was a cluster of highly shared sequence variants. In a later analysis, parvovirus B19, influenza, CMV and Epstein-Barr virus appeared linked to several top co-occurrence clusters.

The PCR used 60 Vbeta and 13 Jbeta primers. In the authors' methods: Among the unique TCR beta chains that a later analysis counted, about 84 million in all, about 10 million were shared. Repertoires were generated with immunoSEQ multiplex PCR, while TCRdb's copy carries only in-frame clones and drops some. The V and J calls and clone size come from that table; D and trimming were worked out from the DNA. This table has about 43,000 clones, 60% to 80% appearing once. After removal of 0 bases from V and 4 bases from J, the junction contained 2 bases not matched to a gene. Looked up from germline, CDR1 is GTSNPN and CDR2 is SVGIG (reference sequence). This CDR3 is 15 amino acids long.

The sample was PBMCs. The chain employs TRBV30 and TRBJ2-2; 10 bases fit TRBD1. The TCR sequence derives from a man aged 25 to 40 in good health and CMV-seronegative. The CDR3 is CAWSVGTGATGELFF. The CDR3 nucleotides are TGTGCCTGGAGTGTCGGGACAGGGGCCACCGGGGAGCTGTTTTTT.